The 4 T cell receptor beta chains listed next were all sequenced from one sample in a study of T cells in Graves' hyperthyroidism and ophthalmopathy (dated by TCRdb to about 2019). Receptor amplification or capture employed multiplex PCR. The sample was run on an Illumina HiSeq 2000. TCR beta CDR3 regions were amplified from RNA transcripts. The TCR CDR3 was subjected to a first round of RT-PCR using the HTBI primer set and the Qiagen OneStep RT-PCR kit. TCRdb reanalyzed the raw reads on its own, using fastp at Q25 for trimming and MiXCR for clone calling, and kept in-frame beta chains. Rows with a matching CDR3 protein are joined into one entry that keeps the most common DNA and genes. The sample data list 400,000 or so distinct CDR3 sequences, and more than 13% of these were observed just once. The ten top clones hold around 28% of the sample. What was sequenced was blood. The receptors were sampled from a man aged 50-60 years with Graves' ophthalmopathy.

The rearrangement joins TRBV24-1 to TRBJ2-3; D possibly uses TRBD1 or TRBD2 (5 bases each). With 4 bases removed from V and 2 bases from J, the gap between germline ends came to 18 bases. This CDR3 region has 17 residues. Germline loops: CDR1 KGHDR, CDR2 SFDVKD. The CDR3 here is CATSETPGRQSTDTQYF. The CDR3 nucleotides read TGTGCCACCAGTGAGACTCCGGGACGTCAATCCACAGATACGCAGTATTTT.

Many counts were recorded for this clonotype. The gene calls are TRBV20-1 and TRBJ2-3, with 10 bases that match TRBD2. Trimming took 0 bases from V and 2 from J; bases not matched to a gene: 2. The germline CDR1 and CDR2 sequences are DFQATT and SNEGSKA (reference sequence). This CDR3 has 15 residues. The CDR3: CSARDSGRYTDTQYF. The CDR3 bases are TGCAGTGCTAGAGATAGCGGGAGGTACACAGATACGCAGTATTTT.

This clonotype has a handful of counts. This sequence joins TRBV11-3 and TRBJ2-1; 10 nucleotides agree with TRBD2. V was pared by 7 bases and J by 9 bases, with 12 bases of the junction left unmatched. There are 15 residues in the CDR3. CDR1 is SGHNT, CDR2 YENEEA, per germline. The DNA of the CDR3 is TGTGCCAGCAACAAAGGACTAGCGGAGTCTCCTGAGCAGTTCTTC. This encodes CASNKGLAESPEQFF.

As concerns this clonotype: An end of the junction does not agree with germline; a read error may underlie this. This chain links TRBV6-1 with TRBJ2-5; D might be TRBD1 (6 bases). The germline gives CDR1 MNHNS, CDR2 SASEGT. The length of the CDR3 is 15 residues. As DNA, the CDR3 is TGTGCCACCAGTGATCCTACGGTGGGGGCCGAGACCCAGTACTTC. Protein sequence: CATSDPTVGAETQYF.